The 21 T cell receptor beta chains listed next were all sequenced from one sample in a study of shared clonotypes between healthy human individuals. TCRdb's table, derived via immunoSEQ multiplex PCR, lists solely in-frame clones and lacks some. The data hold roughly 1,600,000 clones, with approximately 98.5% observed a single time. Material for sequencing was naive CD4+ T cells sorted from blood. As to subset: CD45RA+ positively selected. These receptors were obtained from a man aged 30-40 years in good health.

The chain uses TRBV11-2 and TRBJ2-3; 8 nucleotides align to TRBD1. Germline-derived CDR1 and CDR2 are SGHAT and FQNNGV. V trimming: 1 base; J trimming: 3 bases; junction bases outside the gene matches: 12. The CDR3 contains 18 residues. CDR3 protein: CASSLGFGQGFLTDTQYF. The CDR3 coding sequence is TGTGCCAGCAGCTTAGGTTTCGGACAGGGTTTTTTAACAGATACGCAGTATTTT.

This clone was found once. At the DNA level, this CDR3 is encoded by other sequences in the same sample as well. This chain joins TRBV29-1 and TRBJ1-1; no firm D call. V was cut by 4 bases and J by 1 base, with 7 bases left in between. Germline values: CDR1 SQVTM, CDR2 ANQGSEA. The CDR3 consists of 12 residues. The CDR3 DNA is TGCAGCGTTGTATCTCAGAACACTGAAGCTTTCTTT. Translating gives CSVVSQNTEAFF.

In its sample, this clone was seen once. In DNA, the CDR3 is TGTGCCAGCAGCGTAGATCTCAGGCCATGGGATGAGCAGTTCTTC. Translated: CASSVDLRPWDEQFF. The V call is TRBV9, the J call TRBJ2-1; D remains unclear. V was shortened by 0 bases and J by 8 bases, with 15 bases between the two germline ends. The CDR3 contains 15 residues. Germline loops: CDR1 SGDLS, CDR2 YYNGEE.

The CDR3 bases are TGTGCCAGCAGCCAACAGGGACAGGGTTGGTACAATGAGCAGTTCTTC. Protein product: CASSQQGQGWYNEQFF. V usage is TRBV14 and J usage is TRBJ2-1, with 9 bases that match TRBD1. CDR1 is SGHDN and CDR2 is FVKESK in the germline V gene. CDR3 length equals 16 residues. V shed 2 bases and J 4 bases; nucleotides not matched to a gene: 6.

The gene calls are TRBV21-1 and TRBJ2-1; the table gives TRBD2 as D, unverified against the DNA. TRBV21-1 is marked as a pseudogene. This CDR3 spans 14 amino acids. For the CDR3, the DNA is TGTGCCAGCAGCCCGCACAGGGAGGGGAATGAGCAGTTCTTC. It translates to CASSPHREGNEQFF.

As to this clone: The same CDR3 is also encoded by other DNA sequences in this sample. The V and J genes are TRBV18 and TRBJ1-2; D uncertain. This CDR3 contains 14 residues. Looked up from germline, CDR1 is KGHSH and CDR2 is LQKENI. Trimming left V 2 bases short and J 0 bases short, with 7 bases between. CDR3 loop: CASSPSGANYGYTF. Written as DNA, the CDR3 is TGTGCCAGCTCACCATCAGGAGCTAACTATGGCTACACCTTC.

The J gene is TRBJ1-2, the V gene TRBV19; a possible D gene is TRBD1 (5 bases). The CDR3 loop spans 11 amino acids. Germline values: CDR1 LNHDA, CDR2 SQIVND (reference sequence). Trimming shortened V by 4 bases and J by 5 bases, and 5 bases separated the two germline ends. For the CDR3, the DNA is TGTGCCAGTAGTACAGGGTATGGCTACACCTTC. Translation gives CASSTGYGYTF.

The V and J genes are TRBV25-1 and TRBJ2-3; D gene unclear. Looked up from germline, CDR1 is MGHDK and CDR2 is SYGVNS. Between the trimmed V and J ends, which lost 2 bases and 0 bases, there was a span of 9 bases. The CDR3 is 15 amino acids. CDR3 coding DNA: TGTGCCAGCAGTGAAACGTCATATAGCACAGATACGCAGTATTTT. This encodes CASSETSYSTDTQYF.

The chain joins TRBV5-1 to TRBJ2-1; D not certain. Trimming shortened V by 3 bases and J by 10 bases, and 17 bases separated the two germline ends. The CDR3 contains 14 residues. The germline V gene encodes CDR1 SGHRS and CDR2 YFSETQ. CDR3 residues: CASSWAGPLVEQFF. The CDR3 nucleotides read TGCGCCAGCAGCTGGGCCGGACCGCTTGTCGAGCAGTTCTTC.

The genes are TRBV2 and TRBJ2-3; D is perhaps TRBD1 (5 bases). The V end was cut by 6 bases, the J end by 3 bases, with 13 bases between. Looked up from germline, CDR1 is SNHLY and CDR2 is FYNNEI. CDR3 length: 14 amino acids. CDR3 sequence: CASRLDSITDTQYF. The DNA for the CDR3 is TGTGCCAGCAGGCTAGACAGTATTACAGATACGCAGTATTTT.

A word on this clone: This sample also contains other DNA sequences that code for the same CDR3. The chain combines TRBV5-4 with TRBJ1-1; D might be TRBD1 (5 bases). Between the trimmed V and J ends, which lost 1 base and 0 bases, there was a span of 7 bases. The CDR3 sequence is 14 residues long. CDR1 is SGHNT, CDR2 YYREEE, per germline (reference sequence). CDR3 residues: CASSLRGMNTEAFF. CDR3 DNA: TGTGCCAGCAGCTTGAGGGGAATGAACACTGAAGCTTTCTTT.

V and J are TRBV28 and TRBJ1-4; D might be TRBD1 (6 bases). The CDR3 is made up of 16 amino acids. The germline gives CDR1 MDHEN, CDR2 SYDVKM. Trimming left V 2 bases short and J 0 bases short, with 10 bases between. In DNA, the CDR3 is TGTGCCAGCAGTTTACCCCGGGGGCCAACTAATGAAAAACTGTTTTTT. Its protein product is CASSLPRGPTNEKLFF. Drawing the rest from reference TRBV28 and TRBJ1-4, the complete variable domain is DVKVTQSSRYLVKRTGEKVFLECVQDMDHENMFWYRQDPGLGLRLIYFSYDVKMKEKGDIPEGYSVSREKKERFSLILESASTNQTSMYLCASSLPRGPTNEKLFFGSGTQLSVL.

The chain employs TRBV7-7 and TRBJ2-5; D is uncertain. This CDR3 has 15 residues. The ends were cut back, 4 bases at V and 0 bases at J, with 12 bases in the middle. Germline CDR1 and CDR2: SSHAT and FNYEAQ (reference sequence). CDR3 in DNA: TGTGCCAGCAGCTCCCTCGGCTTTGACCAAGAGACCCAGTACTTC. Protein: CASSSLGFDQETQYF.

In the case of this clone: The sample contains more than one DNA sequence encoding this CDR3. The rearrangement joins TRBV15 to TRBJ1-5; 8 positions match TRBD1. V lost 0 bases and J lost 6; bases outside the gene matches: 4. The CDR3 sequence is 15 residues long. Germline lookup yields CDR1 LNHNV and CDR2 YYDKDF (reference sequence). CDR3 sequence: CATSREAGGSQPQHF. For the CDR3, the DNA is TGTGCCACCAGCAGAGAGGCAGGGGGCAGTCAGCCCCAGCATTTT.

V is TRBV6-5 and J is TRBJ2-1; D remains unclear. Germline V gene sequence: CDR1 MNHEY, CDR2 SVGAGI. Trimming took 8 bases from V and 5 from J, leaving 10 bases between them. The CDR3 totals 12 residues. The CDR3 sequence: CASRPTNNEQFF. The CDR3 coding sequence is TGTGCCAGCCGTCCTACTAACAATGAGCAGTTCTTC.

This CDR3 is CASRIASGYTDTQYF. CDR3 coding DNA: TGCGCCAGCAGAATTGCCAGCGGATACACAGATACGCAGTATTTT. This chain joins TRBV5-1 and TRBJ2-3, with D perhaps TRBD2 (5 bases). Germline loops: CDR1 SGHRS, CDR2 YFSETQ. Deletions cut 5 bases from V and 2 bases from J, with 15 bases between. This CDR3 is 15 amino acids long.

The rearrangement joins TRBV27 to TRBJ1-5; tentatively, D is TRBD1 (6 bases). The length of the CDR3 is 15 residues. Germline lookup yields CDR1 MNHEY and CDR2 SMNVEV (reference sequence). The germline V and J ends were trimmed by 0 bases and 5 bases, with 11 bases remaining between them. This CDR3 reads CASSLSAGEDQPQHF. The CDR3 bases are TGTGCCAGCAGTTTATCGGCAGGGGAAGATCAGCCCCAGCATTTT.

The chain joins TRBV5-6 to TRBJ1-1; TRBD1 might be the D (5 bases). Germline assignment: CDR1 SGHDT and CDR2 YYEEEE. V was cut by 1 base and J by 4 bases, with 17 bases left in between. The CDR3 length is 16 residues. CDR3 in DNA: TGTGCCAGCAGCTTGTTGAGTCACCAGGGAGGCACTGAAGCTTTCTTT. This gives the protein CASSLLSHQGGTEAFF.

The count of this clone is one. The chain combines TRBV7-3 with TRBJ2-1; no definite D call. Trimming left V 1 base short and J 4 bases short, with 11 bases between. CDR1 and CDR2 (germline): SGHTA, FQGTGA. The CDR3 runs to 15 residues. The CDR3 region is CASSLKMASYNEQFF. DNA for the CDR3: TGTGCCAGCAGCTTAAAAATGGCTTCATACAATGAGCAGTTCTTC.

V and J are TRBV18 and TRBJ1-1, with a possible D match to TRBD1 (6 bases). CDR3 length equals 15 residues. Germline V gene lookup returns CDR1 KGHSH and CDR2 LQKENI. Trimming stripped 3 bases from V and 2 bases from J, with 13 bases between. The CDR3 here is CASSPTDRINTEAFF. The CDR3 bases are TGTGCCAGCTCACCCACAGACAGGATTAACACTGAAGCTTTCTTT. Using reference TRBV18 and TRBJ1-1 for the parts outside the CDR3, the full variable domain is NAGVMQNPRHLVRRRGQEARLRCSPMKGHSHVYWYRQLPEEGLKFMVYLQKENIIDESGMPKERFSAEFPKEGPSILRIQQVVRGDSAAYFCASSPTDRINTEAFFGQGTRLTVV.

The chain joins TRBV6-6 to TRBJ2-7; D might be TRBD2 (6 bases). Germline V lookup: CDR1 MNHNY, CDR2 SVGAGI (reference sequence). V lost 0 bases to trimming and J lost 4 bases, with 13 bases between them. The length of the CDR3 is 15 residues. The CDR3 DNA is TGTGCCAGCAGTTACTCGAACGCGGCGGGATACGAGCAGTACTTC. Translation gives CASSYSNAAGYEQYF.